The 9 T cell receptor beta chains below were found in one sample sequenced in a study of early T cells in non-severe SARS-CoV-2 infection. MiXCR, applied by TCRdb to the 5' RACE reads, yields one record per CDR3 protein. This sample yields about 55,000 distinct CDR3 sequences, of which about an eighth are seen a single time; more than 3.5% belongs to the top ten. Sequencing was done on a sample of whole blood. The source is an adult who was a healthcare worker with PCR-confirmed SARS-CoV-2 infection or an uninfected control (not recorded which).

This clonotype was detected many times. The chain has TRBV5-4 and TRBJ2-1; D possibly corresponds to TRBD2 (5 bases). Germline V gene data show CDR1 as SGHNT and CDR2 as YYREEE (reference sequence). Trimming removed 4 bases at V and 0 bases at J, with 17 bases between. The CDR3 is made up of 17 amino acids. The chain's CDR3 is CASSHWGKRSSYNEQFF. CDR3 coding DNA: TGTGCCAGCAGCCATTGGGGTAAGCGGAGCTCCTACAATGAGCAGTTCTTC. Together with reference TRBV5-4 and TRBJ2-1, the CDR3 gives the full variable domain: ETGVTQSPTHLIKTRGQQVTLRCSSQSGHNTVSWYQQALGQGPQFIFQYYREEENGRGNFPPRFSGLQFPNYSSELNVNALELDDSALYLCASSHWGKRSSYNEQFFGPGTRLTVL.

This chain joins TRBV6-6 and TRBJ1-1; TRBD1 is a possible D gene (5 bases). The germline CDR1 and CDR2 sequences are MNHNY and SVGAGI (reference sequence). V lost 8 bases, J lost 4 bases, and 11 bases lay in between. CDR3 size: 12 residues. This CDR3 reads CASSPGSTEAFF. In DNA, the CDR3 is TGTGCCAGCTCTCCAGGGAGCACTGAAGCTTTCTTT.

In this sample, this clonotype turned up many times. This sequence joins TRBV10-2 and TRBJ2-5; 10 bases match TRBD2. The germline V gene encodes CDR1 WSHSY and CDR2 SAAADI. V lost 6 bases to trimming and J lost 3 bases; unmatched junction nucleotides: 4. This CDR3 is built from 14 residues. CDR3 amino acids: CASRGLAGEETQYF. Written as DNA, the CDR3 is TGCGCCAGCAGAGGGCTAGCGGGAGAAGAGACCCAGTACTTC.

This chain links TRBV27 with TRBJ1-5, with 8 bases identical to TRBD1. The J segment lost 1 base and the V segment lost 4 bases, leaving 3 bases of the junction unmatched. This CDR3 is built from 15 residues. Germline CDR1 is MNHEY and CDR2 is SMNVEV (reference sequence). DNA for the CDR3: TGTGCCAGCAGTTCTAACAGGGGGAGCAATCAGCCCCAGCATTTT. As protein: CASSSNRGSNQPQHF.

J is TRBJ2-5 and V is TRBV18; D may match TRBD1 or TRBD2 (5 bases each). Germline V gene sequence: CDR1 KGHSH, CDR2 LQKENI. CDR3 length equals 15 residues. Between the trimmed V and J ends, which lost 2 bases and 5 bases, there was a span of 15 bases. The CDR3 nucleotides are TGTGCCAGCTCACCAAACTTGGGGACGACCGAGACCCAGTACTTC. It translates to CASSPNLGTTETQYF.

The CDR3 spells CASREGGETQYF. The CDR3 nucleotides read TGTGCCAGCAGGGAGGGAGGGGAGACCCAGTACTTC. This chain joins TRBV28 and TRBJ2-5, with 7 bases aligning to TRBD2. The CDR3 spans 12 residues. Trimming took 6 bases from V and 5 from J; bases not matched to a gene: 3. Germline CDR1 reads MDHEN; CDR2 reads SYDVKM.

The chain carries TRBV2 and TRBJ1-5, with 11 positions matching TRBD1. Trimming took 5 bases from V and 7 from J; bases not matched to a gene: 10. Germline V lookup: CDR1 SNHLY, CDR2 FYNNEI. CDR3 length equals 16 residues. The CDR3 DNA sequence: TGTGCCAGCAGTTACCAAGGACAGGGGGCGAACCAGCCCCAGCATTTT. This codes for CASSYQGQGANQPQHF.

This clonotype has a count of ten or more. The J gene is TRBJ1-1, the V gene TRBV7-9; TRBD1 might be the D (5 bases). The CDR3 spans 15 residues. Germline-derived CDR1 and CDR2 are SEHNR and FQNEAQ (reference sequence). V dropped 3 bases and J dropped 3 bases, with 14 bases sitting between them. CDR3 DNA: TGTGCCAGCAGCTTGCTAGGGACGGGAGACACTGAAGCTTTCTTT. The encoded protein is CASSLLGTGDTEAFF.

This clonotype was seen repeatedly, ten times or more. This chain joins TRBV5-1 and TRBJ2-7, with TRBD2 matching 9 bases. The V and J ends lost 4 bases and 3 bases, in that order; junction bases with no gene match: 11. Germline V gene sequence: CDR1 SGHRS, CDR2 YFSETQ. This CDR3 spans 16 amino acids. The CDR3 sequence: CASSQGPGTSFYEQYF. CDR3 in DNA: TGCGCCAGCAGCCAGGGCCCGGGGACTAGCTTCTACGAGCAGTACTTC. The full variable domain, completed using reference TRBV5-1 and TRBJ2-7, is KAGVTQTPRYLIKTRGQQVTLSCSPISGHRSVSWYQQTPGQGLQFLFEYFSETQRNKGNFPGRFSGRQFSNSRSEMNVSTLELGDSALYLCASSQGPGTSFYEQYFGPGTRLTVT.